Shown below are 5 T cell receptor beta chains from a single sample sequenced in a study of low-dose radiotherapy and immunotherapy resistance in tumors. Both TCRalpha and TCRbeta chains were reverse transcribed with V-gene-specific primers. TCR amplification involved 20 PCR cycles with a constant-region primer and V-primer adapter. Each CDR3 protein is one row after TCRdb ran MiXCR on the reads. The repertoire holds some 57,000 distinct CDR3 sequences, with about a quarter as singletons. Indicated time point: after trial treatment. Described treatment: LDRT plus nivolumab, ipilimumab, low-dose cyclophosphamide and aspirin (RACIN trial). This specimen was PBMCs, taken after low-dose radiotherapy plus immunotherapy. These receptor sequences come from a male donor with prostate cancer.

This clonotype was seen repeatedly, ten times or more. The chain recombines TRBV30 with TRBJ2-3, with D perhaps matching TRBD2 (6 bases). CDR1 GTSNPN and CDR2 SVGIG come from the germline V gene (reference sequence). V lost 3 bases and J 0 bases, leaving 10 bases between the germline ends. The CDR3 runs to 14 residues. This chain's CDR3 is CAWRGGISTDTQYF. CDR3 coding DNA: TGTGCCTGGAGAGGAGGGATTAGCACAGATACGCAGTATTTT.

This clonotype came up many times. The chain combines TRBV20-1 with TRBJ1-2; no reliable D call. The CDR3 covers 14 residues. The V end was cut by 7 bases, the J end by 0 bases, with 15 bases between. Germline CDR1 is DFQATT and CDR2 is SNEGSKA (reference sequence). The CDR3 nucleotides are TGCAGTGTTAAAGTTACAGACACTAACTATGGCTACACCTTC. Amino acid sequence: CSVKVTDTNYGYTF.

This clonotype was counted many times. The chain carries TRBV6-2 or TRBV6-3 and TRBJ2-6; TRBD2 matches 12 bases. CDR3 size: 19 residues. Germline CDR1 and CDR2: MNHEY and SVGEGT. The J segment lost 0 bases and the V segment lost 2 bases, leaving 5 bases of the junction unmatched. This chain's CDR3 is CASSYPGLAGLSGANVLTF. DNA of the CDR3: TGTGCCAGCAGTTACCCAGGACTAGCGGGGCTCTCTGGGGCCAACGTCCTGACTTTC.

This clonotype was recorded at least ten times. The rearrangement uses TRBV28 and TRBJ2-2; D remains unclear. The ends were cut back, 6 bases at V and 6 bases at J, with 11 bases in the middle. CDR3 length: 13 amino acids. Germline V gene lookup returns CDR1 MDHEN and CDR2 SYDVKM. The DNA of the CDR3 is TGTGCCAGCAGACGGTTAGCAGCCGGGGAGCTGTTTTTT. Translated: CASRRLAAGELFF. Based on the CDR3 plus reference TRBV28 and TRBJ2-2, the full variable domain is DVKVTQSSRYLVKRTGEKVFLECVQDMDHENMFWYRQDPGLGLRLIYFSYDVKMKEKGDIPEGYSVSREKKERFSLILESASTNQTSMYLCASRRLAAGELFFGEGSRLTVL.

Comment on this clonotype: This is likely an artifact of a read error, given a far larger clone one base away. V is TRBV4-3 and J is TRBJ2-2; no firm D call. The CDR3 consists of 14 residues. Germline V gene data show CDR1 as LGHNA and CDR2 as YSLEER. V was pared by 6 bases and J by 3 bases, with 11 bases between. The CDR3 DNA follows: TGCGCCAGCAGACTAATGTGGGACACCGGGGAGCTGTTTTTT. This translates into CASRLMWDTGELFF.